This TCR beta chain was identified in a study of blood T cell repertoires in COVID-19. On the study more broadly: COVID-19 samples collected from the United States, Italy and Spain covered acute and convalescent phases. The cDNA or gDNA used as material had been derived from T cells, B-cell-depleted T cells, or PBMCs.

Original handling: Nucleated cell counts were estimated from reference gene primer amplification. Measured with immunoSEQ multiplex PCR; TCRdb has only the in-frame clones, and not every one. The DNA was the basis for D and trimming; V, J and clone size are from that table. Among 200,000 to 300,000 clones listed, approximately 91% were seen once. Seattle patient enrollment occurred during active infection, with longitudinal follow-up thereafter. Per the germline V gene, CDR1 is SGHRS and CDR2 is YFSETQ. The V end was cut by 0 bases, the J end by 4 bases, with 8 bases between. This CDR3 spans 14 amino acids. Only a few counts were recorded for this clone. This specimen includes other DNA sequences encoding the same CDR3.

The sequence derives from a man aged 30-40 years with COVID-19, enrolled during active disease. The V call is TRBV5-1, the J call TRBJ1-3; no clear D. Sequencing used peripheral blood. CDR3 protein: CASSLAGYGNTIYF. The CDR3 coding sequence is TGCGCCAGCAGCTTGGCAGGCTACGGAAACACCATATATTTT.